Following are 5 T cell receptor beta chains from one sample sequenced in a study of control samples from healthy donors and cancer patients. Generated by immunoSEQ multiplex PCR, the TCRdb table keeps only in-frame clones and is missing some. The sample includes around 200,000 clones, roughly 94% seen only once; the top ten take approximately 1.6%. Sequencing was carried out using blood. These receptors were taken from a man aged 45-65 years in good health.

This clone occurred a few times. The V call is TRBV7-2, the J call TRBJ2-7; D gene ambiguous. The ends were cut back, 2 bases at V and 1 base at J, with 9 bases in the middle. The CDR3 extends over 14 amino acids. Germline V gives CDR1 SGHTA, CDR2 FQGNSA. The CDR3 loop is CASSLKDQSYEQYF. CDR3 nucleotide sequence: TGTGCCAGCAGCTTAAAGGACCAGTCCTACGAGCAGTACTTC.

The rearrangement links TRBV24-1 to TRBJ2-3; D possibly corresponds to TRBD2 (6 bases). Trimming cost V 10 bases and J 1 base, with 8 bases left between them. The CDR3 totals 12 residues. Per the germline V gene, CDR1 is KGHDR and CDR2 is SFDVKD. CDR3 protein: CATGLGTDTQYF. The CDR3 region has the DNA TGTGCCACGGGACTGGGCACAGATACGCAGTATTTT.

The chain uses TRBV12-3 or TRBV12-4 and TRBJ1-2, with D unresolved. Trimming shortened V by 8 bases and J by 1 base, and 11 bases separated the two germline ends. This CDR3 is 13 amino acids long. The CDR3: CASRGGLNYGYTF. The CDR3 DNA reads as TGTGCCAGCCGGGGAGGTCTTAACTATGGCTACACCTTC.

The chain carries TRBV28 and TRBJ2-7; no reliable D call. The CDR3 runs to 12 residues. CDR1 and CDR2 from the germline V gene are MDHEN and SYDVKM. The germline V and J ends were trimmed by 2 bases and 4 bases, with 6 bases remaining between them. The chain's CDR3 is CASSLTTYEQYF. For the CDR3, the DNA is TGTGCCAGCAGTTTAACCACTTACGAGCAGTACTTC.

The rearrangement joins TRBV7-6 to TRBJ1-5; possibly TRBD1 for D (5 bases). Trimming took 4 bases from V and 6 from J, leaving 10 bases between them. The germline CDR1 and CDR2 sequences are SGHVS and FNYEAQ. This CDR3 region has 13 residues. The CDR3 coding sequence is TGTGCCAGCAGCTGGGGCCCCAGTCAGCCCCAGCATTTT. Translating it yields CASSWGPSQPQHF. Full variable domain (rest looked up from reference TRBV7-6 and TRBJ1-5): GAGVSQSPRYKVTKRGQDVALRCDPISGHVSLYWYRQALGQGPEFLTYFNYEAQQDKSGLPNDRFSAERPEGSISTLTIQRTEQRDSAMYRCASSWGPSQPQHFGDGTRLSIL.